The 9 T cell receptor beta chains below were found in one sample sequenced in a study of T-cell reconstitution after alpha-beta-depleted transplantation in children (dated by TCRdb to about 2016). The protocol used for the library was PCR. These reads were obtained on an Illumina HiSeq 2500. Molecular barcoding was employed in the preparation of TCR libraries, with unique molecular identifiers being used to normalize TCRbeta repertoire quantification. TCRdb handled the public reads itself, with Q25 trimming in fastp and clone calling in MiXCR, and kept productive beta chains. Rows are unified per CDR3 protein, each entry keeping the most common DNA and genes. This sample holds about 260,000 distinct CDR3 sequences; 11% were observed only once. Of the sample, 20% to 30% falls within the top ten clones. This specimen's treatment or condition label, per the study, means: allogeneic hematopoietic cell transplantation with graft depleted of TCRalphabeta T cells and CD19 B cells.

The sample consisted of peripheral blood, taken 180 days after TCRalphabeta/CD19-depleted stem cell transplant. These TCRs come from a male patient aged 2-10 years who had a stem cell transplant for chronic granulomatous disease, so the T cells may come from the graft donor.

At least ten counts were recorded for this clonotype. This chain uses TRBV7-2 with TRBJ2-1, with 12 bases identical to TRBD2. Germline V gene data show CDR1 as SGHTA and CDR2 as FQGNSA. V gave up 5 bases and J gave up 3 bases; unmatched junction bases: 5. The CDR3 runs 16 residues. CDR3: CASSPRTSGVYNEQFF. The CDR3 nucleotides are TGTGCCAGCAGCCCAAGGACTAGCGGGGTCTACAATGAGCAGTTCTTC. Full variable domain (outside the CDR3, taken from reference TRBV7-2 and TRBJ2-1): GAGVSQSPSNKVTEKGKDVELRCDPISGHTALYWYRQSLGQGLEFLIYFQGNSAPDKSGLPSDRFSAERTGGSVSTLTIQRTQQEDSAVYLCASSPRTSGVYNEQFFGPGTRLTVL.

This clonotype was seen many times. The J gene is TRBJ2-5, the V gene TRBV4-1, with TRBD2 matching over 9 bases. Unmatched junction bases numbered 10, after V lost 0 bases and J lost 5 bases. Looked up from germline, CDR1 is MGHRA and CDR2 is YSYEKL. This CDR3 contains 17 residues. DNA for the CDR3: TGCGCCAGCAGCCAAGAGTTGCGCGGGAGGGCCGGGGAGACCCAGTACTTC. The encoded protein is CASSQELRGRAGETQYF.

This clonotype was seen at least ten times. The CDR3 DNA sequence: TGTGCCAGCGGGTGGGTGCAAGAGACCCAGTACTTC. Protein: CASGWVQETQYF. The chain carries TRBV2 and TRBJ2-5; D is unclear. The V gene's germline CDR1 is SNHLY and CDR2 FYNNEI. CDR3 size: 12 residues. Trimming stripped 8 bases from V and 2 bases from J, with 9 bases between.

This clonotype was picked up a small number of times. V is TRBV4-2 and J is TRBJ2-1; 8 bases map to TRBD1. V lost 1 base to trimming and J lost 5 bases; unmatched junction nucleotides: 4. The length of the CDR3 is 15 residues. The germline V gene has CDR1 LGHNA and CDR2 YNFKEQ. CDR3 sequence reads: CASSQGTGRDNEQFF. The DNA of the CDR3 is TGTGCCAGCAGCCAAGGGACAGGGCGCGACAATGAGCAGTTCTTC.

At least ten counts were recorded for this clonotype. The CDR3 coding sequence is TGCGCCAGCAGCTTGAAAACAGGGGATACGCAGTATTTT. Its translation: CASSLKTGDTQYF. The chain combines TRBV5-1 with TRBJ2-3; TRBD1 is a possible D gene (6 bases). V was pared by 1 base and J by 6 bases, with 9 bases between. In germline, CDR1 is SGHRS, CDR2 YFSETQ. The CDR3 is 13 amino acids. Drawing the rest from reference TRBV5-1 and TRBJ2-3, the complete variable domain is KAGVTQTPRYLIKTRGQQVTLSCSPISGHRSVSWYQQTPGQGLQFLFEYFSETQRNKGNFPGRFSGRQFSNSRSEMNVSTLELGDSALYLCASSLKTGDTQYFGPGTRLTVL.

This clonotype was recorded many times. The CDR3 reads CASSIQGAHGNTIYF. CDR3 DNA: TGTGCCAGCAGTATACAGGGGGCGCACGGAAACACCATATATTTT. The rearrangement links TRBV21-1 to TRBJ1-3; TRBD1, the D gene given by the table, was not confirmed from the DNA. TRBV21-1 is assigned pseudogene status. CDR3 length equals 15 residues.

Turning to this clonotype: Possible read error: a much larger clone is one base away. The chain has TRBV6-5 and TRBJ2-3; D possibly corresponds to TRBD2 (6 bases). Germline-derived CDR1 and CDR2 are MNHEY and SVGAGI. This CDR3 contains 18 residues. Written as DNA, the CDR3 is TGTGCCAACAGTTACCGGCGTGGAGGGCGGTCTAGCACAGATACGCAGTATTTT. It encodes CANSYRRGGRSSTDTQYF.

The table lists this clonotype with a few counts. This chain uses TRBV7-9 with TRBJ1-1; the D gene is possibly TRBD1 (5 bases). The germline gives CDR1 SEHNR, CDR2 FQNEAQ (reference sequence). V lost 2 bases to trimming and J lost 3 bases, with 10 bases between them. The CDR3 spans 14 residues. The CDR3 reads CASSLSGSDTEAFF. DNA for the CDR3: TGTGCCAGCAGCTTATCAGGGTCGGACACTGAAGCTTTCTTT.

This clonotype was observed at least ten times. This chain uses TRBV5-1 with TRBJ2-7, with TRBD2 matching over 7 bases. CDR3 length: 16 amino acids. Germline lookup yields CDR1 SGHRS and CDR2 YFSETQ. Trimming cost V 0 bases and J 0 bases; bases outside gene matches: 6. In DNA, the CDR3 is TGCGCCAGCAGCTTGGCAAAAGCGGGGAGCTCCTACGAGCAGTACTTC. Protein: CASSLAKAGSSYEQYF. Filled out from reference TRBV5-1 and TRBJ2-7, the complete variable domain reads KAGVTQTPRYLIKTRGQQVTLSCSPISGHRSVSWYQQTPGQGLQFLFEYFSETQRNKGNFPGRFSGRQFSNSRSEMNVSTLELGDSALYLCASSLAKAGSSYEQYFGPGTRLTVT.